A single T cell receptor beta chain is shown here with its context. This may come from a read error, since a much larger clone is one base off. TCRdb reprocessed the PCR reads via MiXCR and lists one record per CDR3 protein. This table has about 320,000 distinct CDR3 sequences, about a fifth appearing once. These data originate in a study of molecular identifiers for immune sequencing clone quantification. The CDR3 runs to 15 residues. Trimming pared 6 bases from V and 0 bases from J, leaving 14 bases between. Source material: naive CD8+ T cells from blood, with Jurkat cell RNA spiked in. The subset: FACS-sorted CD8+CD4-CCR7+CD45RA+ naive T cells. The receptor comes from a human donor in good health. Some libraries in this study had Jurkat cell RNA spiked in. The chain is built from TRBV12-3 or TRBV12-4 and TRBJ1-1; no reliable D call. The CDR3 sequence: CASSHGRLLNTEAFF. The CDR3 coding sequence is TGTGCCAGCAGCCATGGGAGACTTCTGAACACTGAAGCTTTCTTT.